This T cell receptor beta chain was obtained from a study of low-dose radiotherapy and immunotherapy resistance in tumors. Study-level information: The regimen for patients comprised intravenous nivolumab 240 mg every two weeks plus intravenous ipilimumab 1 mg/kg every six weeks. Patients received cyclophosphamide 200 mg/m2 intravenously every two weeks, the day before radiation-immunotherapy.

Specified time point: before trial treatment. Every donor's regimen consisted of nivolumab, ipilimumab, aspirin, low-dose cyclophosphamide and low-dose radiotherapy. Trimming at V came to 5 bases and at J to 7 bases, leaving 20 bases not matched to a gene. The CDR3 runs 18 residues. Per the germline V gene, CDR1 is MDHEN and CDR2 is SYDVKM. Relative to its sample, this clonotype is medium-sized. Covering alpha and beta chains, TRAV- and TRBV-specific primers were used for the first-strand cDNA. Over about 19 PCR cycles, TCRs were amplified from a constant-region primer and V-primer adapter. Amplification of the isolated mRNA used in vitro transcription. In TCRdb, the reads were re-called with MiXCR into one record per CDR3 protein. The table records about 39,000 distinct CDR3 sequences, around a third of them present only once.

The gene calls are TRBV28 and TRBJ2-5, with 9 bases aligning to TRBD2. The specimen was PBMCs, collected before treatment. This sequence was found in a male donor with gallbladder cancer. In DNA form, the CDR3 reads TGTGCCAGCAGTCACCCCACCCGGCTAGCGGGACTACGGGGGACCCAGTACTTC. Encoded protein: CASSHPTRLAGLRGTQYF.